These T cell receptor beta chains were read from a single sample in a study of Ad26.COV2.S vaccination and SARS-CoV-2 variants. Generated by immunoSEQ multiplex PCR, the TCRdb table keeps only in-frame clones and is missing some. The sample contains approximately 420,000 clones, roughly 88% of which appear only once. The sequenced sample was peripheral blood, obtained in a trial of Ad26.COV2.S vaccine versus placebo. The receptor set was obtained from a person between 18 and 65 years old who received the Ad26.COV2.S COVID-19 vaccine or a placebo. Each CDR3 is given with its conserved first and last residue. A D gene is named only where the DNA matches it firmly. Size values are once, few and many counts, or a class for expanded clones, and some rows have none.

TGTGCCAGCAGCGGGACTGCAGATACGCAGTATTTT	CASSGTADTQYF	12	-	TRBJ2-3	-	TRBV11-2
TGTGCCAGCAGTAAGACCCGTCAGGACAGGGCAGATACGCAGTATTTT	CASSKTRQDRADTQYF	16	TRBD1	TRBJ2-3	-	TRBV28
TGTGCCAGCAGCTTAGCACAGGGGGCAGGGAATTCACCCCTCCACTTT	CASSLAQGAGNSPLHF	16	TRBD1	TRBJ1-6	once	TRBV7-8
TGTGCCACCAGCAGAAACGAACCCGAGACCCAGTACTTC	CATSRNEPETQYF	13	-	TRBJ2-5	-	TRBV15
TGTGCCAGCAGTTTTTCTCAGGGTGGCCAGCCCCAGCATTTT	CASSFSQGGQPQHF	14	-	TRBJ1-5	-	TRBV28
TGCGCCAGCAGCTTTAGCTCCGGGACAGGGGAAGAGCAGTACTTC	CASSFSSGTGEEQYF	15	TRBD1	TRBJ2-7	-	TRBV5-1
TGTGCCAGCATTAGACCTGGGGCCAACGTCCTGACTTTC	CASIRPGANVLTF	13	-	TRBJ2-6	-	TRBV6-5
TGTGCCAGCAGCGTAGATGGCGAACCAGACACCGGGGAGCTGTTTTTT	CASSVDGEPDTGELFF	16	-	TRBJ2-2	few	TRBV9
TGCGCCAGCAGCTCCCGTGGGGAAGCGGGGGACACAGATACGCAGTATTTT	CASSSRGEAGDTDTQYF	17	TRBD2	TRBJ2-3	-	TRBV5-1
TGTGCCAGCAGTGCCCGACAGGGTCCTTCACCCCTCCACTTT	CASSARQGPSPLHF	14	TRBD1	TRBJ1-6	few	TRBV2
TGTGCCAGCAGCCCACAGGGTAACTATGGCTACACCTTC	CASSPQGNYGYTF	13	-	TRBJ1-2	few	TRBV27
TGTGCCAGCAGTTACGGGACAGGGGGAGAGACCCAGTACTTC	CASSYGTGGETQYF	14	TRBD1	TRBJ2-5	-	TRBV6-2/TRBV6-3
TGTGCCTGGGACAACCTCGATGAAAAACTGTTTTTT	CAWDNLDEKLFF	12	-	TRBJ1-4	-	TRBV30
TGTGCCAGCAGTTACTCGGGTCAGGGGGCAGGTGAAAAACTGTTTTTT	CASSYSGQGAGEKLFF	16	TRBD1	TRBJ1-4	-	TRBV6-6
TGTGCCAGCAGAGGGACAGGGACCGGGGAGCTGTTTTTT	CASRGTGTGELFF	13	TRBD1	TRBJ2-2	-	TRBV12-3/TRBV12-4
TGTGCCAGCAGCCCAGGGGTCAATCAGCCCCAGCATTTT	CASSPGVNQPQHF	13	-	TRBJ1-5	-	TRBV7-3
TGTGCCAGCAGCCAATCCTTATCCGGGACCACGAGCGAGCAGTACTTC	CASSQSLSGTTSEQYF	16	-	TRBJ2-7	-	TRBV9
TGTGCCAGCAGTGAAGCGGGCCGCACTGAAGCTTTCTTT	CASSEAGRTEAFF	13	-	TRBJ1-1	-	TRBV6-1
TGCGCCAGCAGCCTAAGTCCGGGACTAGCGGGGGCTGGGGCCAACGTCCTGACTTTC	CASSLSPGLAGAGANVLTF	19	TRBD2	TRBJ2-6	-	TRBV4-3
TGTGCCAGCAGCTCTTCAAGCTTATATCGTGGGACAACCGGGGAGCTGTTTTTT	CASSSSSLYRGTTGELFF	18	-	TRBJ2-2	-	TRBV11-2
TGTGCCAGCAGCGCTGCAGGGTACTACGAGCAGTACTTC	CASSAAGYYEQYF	13	-	TRBJ2-7	few	TRBV3-1/TRBV3-2
TGTGCCTGGAGTGTAAGCCTGCAAGAGACCCAGTACTTC	CAWSVSLQETQYF	13	-	TRBJ2-5	-	TRBV30
TGTGCCAGCAGCTTAGGAACACCCTTTCTCGGTCAGCCCCAGCATTTT	CASSLGTPFLGQPQHF	16	-	TRBJ1-5	-	TRBV7-2
TGTGCCAGCAGCCGAGGGACAGGGGACCAGCCCCAGCATTTT	CASSRGTGDQPQHF	14	TRBD1	TRBJ1-5	-	TRBV3-1/TRBV3-2
TGTGCCACCAGTTATATTTCGGGGGGAGAAAAACTGTTTTTT	CATSYISGGEKLFF	14	-	TRBJ1-4	-	TRBV15
TGCGCCAGCAGCCCGGGACAGGGGGAGGAGACCCAGTACTTC	CASSPGQGEETQYF	14	TRBD1	TRBJ2-5	once	TRBV5-1
TGTGCCATCAAAGAGTCAACTAGCGGGGGGGCGAATGAGCAGTTCTTC	CAIKESTSGGANEQFF	16	TRBD2	TRBJ2-1	-	TRBV10-3
TGTGCCAGCAGCGTAGACGTGACCCGCTATGGCTACACCTTC	CASSVDVTRYGYTF	14	-	TRBJ1-2	-	TRBV9
TGTGCCAGCAGTTTGAGGGGGCCCGGAAACACCATATATTTT	CASSLRGPGNTIYF	14	TRBD1	TRBJ1-3	-	TRBV27
TGTGCCAGCAGCCCCGGACACCTGATCACAGATACGCAGTATTTT	CASSPGHLITDTQYF	15	-	TRBJ2-3	once	TRBV7-9
TGTGCCAGCAGTTTTACGCACACCGGACAGGGGGAATCTAACTATGGCTACACCTTC	CASSFTHTGQGESNYGYTF	19	TRBD1	TRBJ1-2	once	TRBV6-2/TRBV6-3
TGTGCCAGCAGCCTGGGGGGCTACGAGCAGTACTTC	CASSLGGYEQYF	12	-	TRBJ2-7	-	TRBV5-4
TGTGCCAGCAATTTGGGACAGACTTCCAATCAGCCCCAGCATTTT	CASNLGQTSNQPQHF	15	TRBD1	TRBJ1-5	few	TRBV6-6
TGTGCCAGCAGTTACCGGGACATCACAGATACGCAGTATTTT	CASSYRDITDTQYF	14	-	TRBJ2-3	-	TRBV6-2/TRBV6-3
TGTGCCTGGAGCATAGCGGGGGGTCCCAATGAGCAGTTCTTC	CAWSIAGGPNEQFF	14	TRBD2	TRBJ2-1	-	TRBV30
TGCGCCAGCAGCCCTAGCGGGGGGGCCGGGGAGACCCAGTACTTC	CASSPSGGAGETQYF	15	TRBD2	TRBJ2-5	-	TRBV4-3
TGTGCCAGCAGGAGACAAGGTTATGGCAATCAGCCCCAGCATTTT	CASRRQGYGNQPQHF	15	-	TRBJ1-5	-	TRBV6-5
TGTGCCAGCAGCTCTTTCGGACGCGGATCCACCGGGGAGCTGTTTTTT	CASSSFGRGSTGELFF	16	-	TRBJ2-2	-	TRBV7-3
TGTGCCAGCAGAAAGGGAGGGGGACTTAATCAGCCCCAGCATTTT	CASRKGGGLNQPQHF	15	-	TRBJ1-5	-	TRBV5-6
TGCGCCAGCAGCCAAGATGGGGCTTTCAACTATGGCTACACCTTC	CASSQDGAFNYGYTF	15	-	TRBJ1-2	-	TRBV4-1
TGTGCCAGCAGCGAGGGACTAGTGAGCTCCTACGAGCAGTACTTC	CASSEGLVSSYEQYF	15	TRBD2	TRBJ2-7	-	TRBV9
TGTGCCAGTAGTCCCTCGAGTAAGTCCCAGCATTTT	CASSPSSKSQHF	12	-	TRBJ1-5	-	TRBV19
TGCGCCAGCAGCCAAGGGACATTTGAGATCGTGCAGTTCTTC	CASSQGTFEIVQFF	14	-	TRBJ2-1	-	TRBV4-3
TGCGCCAGCAGCTTAAAGGTGGGACAGGGCTACGAGCAGTACTTC	CASSLKVGQGYEQYF	15	TRBD1	TRBJ2-7	-	TRBV4-1
TGTGCCACCAGCAGAGGGCACAGTTCCTTAGTCGGGGAGCTGTTTTTT	CATSRGHSSLVGELFF	16	-	TRBJ2-2	-	TRBV15
TGTGCCAGCAGTTATCTGGACAGGGTGATGGCTAGCAATCAGCCCCAGCATTTT	CASSYLDRVMASNQPQHF	18	TRBD1	TRBJ1-5	-	TRBV28
TGTGCCAGCAGCCCCACTCGAGAAGAGACCCAGTACTTC	CASSPTREETQYF	13	-	TRBJ2-5	-	TRBV7-3
TGTGCCAGCAGCCCCGGGACAGGGGTGGGTGAGCAGTTCTTC	CASSPGTGVGEQFF	14	TRBD1	TRBJ2-1	-	TRBV11-2
TGTGCCAGCAGTGAAAGCAGGGTTGGACAGCCCCAGCATTTT	CASSESRVGQPQHF	14	-	TRBJ1-5	-	TRBV6-1
TGTGCCAGCAGCTTAGGACCTAGCGGGGGGGTGGAGACCCAGTACTTC	CASSLGPSGGVETQYF	16	TRBD2	TRBJ2-5	-	TRBV11-3
TGTGCCAGCAGTACGACTAGCGGGGGTTACAATGAGCAGTTCTTC	CASSTTSGGYNEQFF	15	TRBD2	TRBJ2-1	-	TRBV6-5